This T cell receptor (beta chain) appears in the sequencing data of a study of blood T cell repertoires in COVID-19. About the study: Samples came from the United States, Italy and Spain, spanning acute and convalescent COVID-19.

It was during active infection that Seattle patients were enrolled and then longitudinally followed. Clones were sequenced by immunoSEQ multiplex PCR, and TCRdb holds only the in-frame ones, with some missing. The table shows about 210,000 clones, with 85% occurring only once. The germline V gene encodes CDR1 MNHEY and CDR2 SVGAGI. The V gene lost 5 bases and the J gene lost 7 bases, with 11 bases spanning the gap. CDR3 length equals 13 residues. The clonotype comes from a man aged 50 to 59 with COVID-19, enrolled during active disease. V usage is TRBV6-5 and J usage is TRBJ1-4, with D perhaps matching TRBD1 (6 bases). Material: peripheral blood. This CDR3 reads CASSTNRAEKLFF. DNA of the CDR3: TGTGCCAGCAGTACCAACAGGGCTGAAAAACTGTTTTTT.